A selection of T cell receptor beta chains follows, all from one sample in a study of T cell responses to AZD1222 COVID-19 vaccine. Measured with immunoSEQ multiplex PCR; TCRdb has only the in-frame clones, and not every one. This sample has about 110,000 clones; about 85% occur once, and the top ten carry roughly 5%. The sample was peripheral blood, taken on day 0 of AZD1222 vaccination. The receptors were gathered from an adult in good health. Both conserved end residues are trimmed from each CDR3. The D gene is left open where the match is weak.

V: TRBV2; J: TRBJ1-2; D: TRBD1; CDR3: ASLGTGNPYYGYT
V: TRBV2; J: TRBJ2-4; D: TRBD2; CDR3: ASGGTSGPKDIQY
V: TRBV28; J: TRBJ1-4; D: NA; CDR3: ASSFFSEGGREKLF
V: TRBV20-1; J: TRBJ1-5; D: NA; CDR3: SASRGGYSNQPQH
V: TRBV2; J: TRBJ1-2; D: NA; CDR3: ASSVVRYGYT
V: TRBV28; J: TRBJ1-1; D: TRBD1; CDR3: ASIPGQGRSGTEAF
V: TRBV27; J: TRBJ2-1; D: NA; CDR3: ASSLLNKRLAYNEQF
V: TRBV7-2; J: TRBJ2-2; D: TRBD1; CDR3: ASSPGGLGTGELF
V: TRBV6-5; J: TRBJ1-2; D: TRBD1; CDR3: AGTRDRNYGYT
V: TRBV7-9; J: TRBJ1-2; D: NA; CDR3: ASSLGSGVGGYT
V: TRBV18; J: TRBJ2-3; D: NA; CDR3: ASSPQGSTDTQY
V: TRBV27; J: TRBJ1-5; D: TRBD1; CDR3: ASSLRTGVNQPQH
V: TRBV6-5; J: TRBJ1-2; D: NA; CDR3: ASGNGAYGYT
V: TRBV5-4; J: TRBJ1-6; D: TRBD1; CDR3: ASSIDRANSPLH
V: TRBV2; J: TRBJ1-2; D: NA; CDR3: ASSPGPYGYT
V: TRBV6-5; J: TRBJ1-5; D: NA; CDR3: ASSPTGNHNQPQH
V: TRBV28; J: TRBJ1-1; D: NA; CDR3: ASMGGGEAF
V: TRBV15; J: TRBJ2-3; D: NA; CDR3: ATSRDRGADTQY
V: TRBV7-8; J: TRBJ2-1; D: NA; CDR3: ASSQQLRVPTYPEQF
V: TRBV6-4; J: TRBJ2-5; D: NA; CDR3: ASSDSRQGTETQY